Described below is a single TCR beta chain sequence and its context. What it binds is unknown. Mismatch repair deficiency was confirmed in all patients, by PCR or immunohistochemistry. Germline assignment: CDR1 MNHEY and CDR2 SMNVEV (reference sequence). Trimming took 2 bases from V and 4 from J, leaving 7 bases between them. The CDR3 length is 13 residues. The data belong to a study of PD-1 blockade in mismatch repair-deficient tumors. Study conclusions and caveats: After pembrolizumab, tumor-resident clones rose rapidly, then generally contracted before radiologic responses.

Profiling relied on immunoSEQ multiplex PCR, and the TCRdb table lists in-frame clones only, not all of them. The top ten clones hold about 3.1% of a sample with roughly 50,000 clones, around 82% of them seen once. The TCR sequence derives from an adult with mismatch repair-deficient cancer. This material consisted of peripheral blood, taken 4 weeks after starting pembrolizumab. V gene TRBV27 combines with J gene TRBJ2-3; D is undetermined. As DNA, the CDR3 is TGTGCCAGCAGTTTAAATGGGCCAGATACGCAGTATTTT. Translated: CASSLNGPDTQYF.